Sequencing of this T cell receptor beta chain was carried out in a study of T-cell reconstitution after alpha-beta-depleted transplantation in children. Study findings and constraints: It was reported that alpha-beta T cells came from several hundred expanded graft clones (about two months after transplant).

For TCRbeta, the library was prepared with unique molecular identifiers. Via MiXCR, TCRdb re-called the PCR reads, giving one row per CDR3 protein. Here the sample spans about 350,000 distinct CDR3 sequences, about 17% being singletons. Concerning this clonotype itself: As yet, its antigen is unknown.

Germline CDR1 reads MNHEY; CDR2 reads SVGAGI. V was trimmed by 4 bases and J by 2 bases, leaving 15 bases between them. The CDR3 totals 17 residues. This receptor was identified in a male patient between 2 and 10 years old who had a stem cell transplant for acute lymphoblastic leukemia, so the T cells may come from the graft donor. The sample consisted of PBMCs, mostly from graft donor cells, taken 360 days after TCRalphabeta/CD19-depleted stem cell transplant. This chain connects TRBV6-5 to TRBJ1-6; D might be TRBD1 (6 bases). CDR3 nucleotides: TGTGCCAGCAGTTGGGGAGGGGGAAGGACCTATAATTCACCCCTCCACTTT. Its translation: CASSWGGGRTYNSPLHF.